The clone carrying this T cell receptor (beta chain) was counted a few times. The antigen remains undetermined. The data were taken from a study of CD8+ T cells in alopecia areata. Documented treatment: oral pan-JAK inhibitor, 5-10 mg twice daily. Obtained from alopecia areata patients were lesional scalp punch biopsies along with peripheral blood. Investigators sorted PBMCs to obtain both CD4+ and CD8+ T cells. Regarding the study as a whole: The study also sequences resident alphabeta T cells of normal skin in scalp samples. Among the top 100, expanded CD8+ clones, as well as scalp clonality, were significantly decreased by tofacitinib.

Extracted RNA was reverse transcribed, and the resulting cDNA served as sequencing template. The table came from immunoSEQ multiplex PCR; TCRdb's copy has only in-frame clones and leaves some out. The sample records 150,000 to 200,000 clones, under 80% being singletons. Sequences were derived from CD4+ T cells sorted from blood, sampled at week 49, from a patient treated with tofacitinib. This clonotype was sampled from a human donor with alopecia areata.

This CDR3 reads CSVEGKETQYF. The CDR3 nucleotides read TGCAGCGTTGAGGGGAAAGAGACCCAGTACTTC. The V call is TRBV29-1, the J call TRBJ2-5; D gene uncertain. The CDR3 has 11 amino acids. The ends were cut back, 3 bases at V and 3 bases at J, with 5 bases in the middle. The germline V gene encodes CDR1 SQVTM and CDR2 ANQGSEA.